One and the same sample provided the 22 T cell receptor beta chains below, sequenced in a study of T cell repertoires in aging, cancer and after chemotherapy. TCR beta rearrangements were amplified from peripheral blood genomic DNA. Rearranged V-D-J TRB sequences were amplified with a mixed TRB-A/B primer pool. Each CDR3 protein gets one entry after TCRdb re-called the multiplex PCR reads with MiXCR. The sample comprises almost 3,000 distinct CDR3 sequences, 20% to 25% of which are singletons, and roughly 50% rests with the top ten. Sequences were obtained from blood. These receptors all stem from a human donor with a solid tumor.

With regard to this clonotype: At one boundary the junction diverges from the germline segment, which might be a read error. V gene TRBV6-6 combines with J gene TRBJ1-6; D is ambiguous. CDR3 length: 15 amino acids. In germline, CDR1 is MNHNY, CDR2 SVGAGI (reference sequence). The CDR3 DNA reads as TGTGTCAGCAGTTACTCGAAGCGCCCAGGATCACCCCTCCACTTT. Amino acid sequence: CVSSYSKRPGSPLHF.

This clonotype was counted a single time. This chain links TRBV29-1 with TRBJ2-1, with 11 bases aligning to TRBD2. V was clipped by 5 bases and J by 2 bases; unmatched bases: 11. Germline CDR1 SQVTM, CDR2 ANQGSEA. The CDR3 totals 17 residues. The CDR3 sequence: CSVSTLGLAATYNEQFF. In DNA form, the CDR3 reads TGCAGCGTTTCAACATTGGGACTAGCGGCTACCTACAATGAGCAGTTCTTC.

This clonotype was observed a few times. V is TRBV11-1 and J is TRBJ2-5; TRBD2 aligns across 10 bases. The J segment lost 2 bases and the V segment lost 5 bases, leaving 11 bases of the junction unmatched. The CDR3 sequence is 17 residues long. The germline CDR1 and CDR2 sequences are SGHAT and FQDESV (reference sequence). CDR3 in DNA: TGTGCCAGCAGCCCCCCGTCGCAGCGGGGGGGTCAAGAGACCCAGTACTTC. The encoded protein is CASSPPSQRGGQETQYF.

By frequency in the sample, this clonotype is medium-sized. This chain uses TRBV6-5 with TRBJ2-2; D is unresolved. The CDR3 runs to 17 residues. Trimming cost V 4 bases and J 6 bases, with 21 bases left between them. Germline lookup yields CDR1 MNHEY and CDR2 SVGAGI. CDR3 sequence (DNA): TGTGCCAGCAGTTTCACCGCCTCTAGACCCAGCGCCGGGGAGCTGTTTTTT. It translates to CASSFTASRPSAGELFF.

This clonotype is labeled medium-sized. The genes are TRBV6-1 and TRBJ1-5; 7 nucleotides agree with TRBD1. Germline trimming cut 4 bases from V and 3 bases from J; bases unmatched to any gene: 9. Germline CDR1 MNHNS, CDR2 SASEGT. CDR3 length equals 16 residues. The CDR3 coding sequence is TGTGCCAGCAGTGCCAACACAGGGGCGTTCAATCAGCCCCAGCATTTT. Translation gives CASSANTGAFNQPQHF.

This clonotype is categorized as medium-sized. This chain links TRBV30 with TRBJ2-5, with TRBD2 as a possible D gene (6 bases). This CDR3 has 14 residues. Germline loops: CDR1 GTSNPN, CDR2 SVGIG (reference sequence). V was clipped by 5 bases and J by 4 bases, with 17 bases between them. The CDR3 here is CAWSGVWDGETQYF. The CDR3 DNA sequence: TGTGCCTGGTCGGGAGTTTGGGACGGAGAGACCCAGTACTTC.

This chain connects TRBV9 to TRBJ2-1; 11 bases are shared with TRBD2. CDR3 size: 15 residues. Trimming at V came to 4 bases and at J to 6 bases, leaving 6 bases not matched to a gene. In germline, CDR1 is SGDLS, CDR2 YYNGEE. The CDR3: CASSPELAGANEQFF. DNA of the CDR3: TGTGCCAGCAGCCCTGAACTAGCGGGGGCCAATGAGCAGTTCTTC.

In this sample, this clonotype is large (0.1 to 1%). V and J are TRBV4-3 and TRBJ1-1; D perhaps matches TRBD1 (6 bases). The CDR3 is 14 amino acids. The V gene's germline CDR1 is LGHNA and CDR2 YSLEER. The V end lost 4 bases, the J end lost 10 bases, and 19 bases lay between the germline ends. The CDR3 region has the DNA TGCGCCAGCAGCCTCGGTTGGGGGGGCGGAGGAGCTTTCTTT. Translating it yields CASSLGWGGGGAFF.

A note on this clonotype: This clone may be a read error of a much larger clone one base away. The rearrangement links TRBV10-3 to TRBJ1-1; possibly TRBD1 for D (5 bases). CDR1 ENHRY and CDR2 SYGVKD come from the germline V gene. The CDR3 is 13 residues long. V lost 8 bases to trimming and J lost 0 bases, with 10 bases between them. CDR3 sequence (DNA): TGTGCCATCGGGGACGGAATGAACACTGAAGCTTTCTTT. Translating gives CAIGDGMNTEAFF.

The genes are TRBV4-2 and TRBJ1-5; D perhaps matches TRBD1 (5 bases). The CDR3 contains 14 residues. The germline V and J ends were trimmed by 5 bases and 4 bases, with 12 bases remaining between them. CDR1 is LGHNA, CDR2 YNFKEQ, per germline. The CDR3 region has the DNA TGTGCCAGCAGCGATGTGCAGGGAAATCAGCCCCAGCATTTT. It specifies CASSDVQGNQPQHF.

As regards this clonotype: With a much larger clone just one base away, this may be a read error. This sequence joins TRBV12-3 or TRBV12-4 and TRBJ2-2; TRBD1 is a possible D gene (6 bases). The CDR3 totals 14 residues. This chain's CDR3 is CASSWRTETVELFF. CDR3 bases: TGTGCCAGCAGTTGGAGGACAGAGACCGTGGAGCTGTTTTTT.

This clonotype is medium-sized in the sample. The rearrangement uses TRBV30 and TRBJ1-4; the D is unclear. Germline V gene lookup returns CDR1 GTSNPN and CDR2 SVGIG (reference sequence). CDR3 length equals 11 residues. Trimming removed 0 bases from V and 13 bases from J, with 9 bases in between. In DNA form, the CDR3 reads TGTGCCTGGAGTGTTGGGCAGCGACTGTTTTTT. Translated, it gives CAWSVGQRLFF.

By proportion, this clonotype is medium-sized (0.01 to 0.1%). The CDR3 is CASSRPRNEQYF. The CDR3 region has the DNA TGTGCCAGCAGCCGACCTAGGAACGAGCAGTACTTC. The chain links TRBV6-5 to TRBJ2-7; D not resolved. Between the trimmed V and J ends, which lost 6 bases and 5 bases, there was a span of 11 bases. Germline-derived CDR1 and CDR2 are MNHEY and SVGAGI. This CDR3 spans 12 amino acids.

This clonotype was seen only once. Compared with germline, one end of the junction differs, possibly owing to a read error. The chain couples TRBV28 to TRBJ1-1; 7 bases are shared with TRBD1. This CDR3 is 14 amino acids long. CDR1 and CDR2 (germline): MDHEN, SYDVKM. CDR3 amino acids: CDSNSQGQVTEAFF. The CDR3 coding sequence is TGTGACAGCAACTCACAGGGGCAGGTCACTGAAGCTTTCTTT. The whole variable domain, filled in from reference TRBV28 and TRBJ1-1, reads DVKVTQSSRYLVKRTGEKVFLECVQDMDHENMFWYRQDPGLGLRLIYFSYDVKMKEKGDIPEGYSVSREKKERFSLILESASTNQTSMYLCDSNSQGQVTEAFFGQGTRLTVV.

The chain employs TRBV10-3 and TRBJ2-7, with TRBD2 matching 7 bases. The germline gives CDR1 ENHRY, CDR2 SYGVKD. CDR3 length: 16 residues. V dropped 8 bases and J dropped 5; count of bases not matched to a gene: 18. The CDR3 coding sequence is TGTGCCATCCGGGCACGAATGGGAGGGACCGATCACGAGCAGTACTTC. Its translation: CAIRARMGGTDHEQYF.

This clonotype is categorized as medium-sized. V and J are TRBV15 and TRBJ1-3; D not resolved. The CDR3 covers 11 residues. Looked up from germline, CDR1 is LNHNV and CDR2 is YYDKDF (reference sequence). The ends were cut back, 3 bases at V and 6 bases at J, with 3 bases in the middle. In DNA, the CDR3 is TGTGCCACCAGCAGTACAAACACCATATATTTT. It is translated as CATSSTNTIYF.

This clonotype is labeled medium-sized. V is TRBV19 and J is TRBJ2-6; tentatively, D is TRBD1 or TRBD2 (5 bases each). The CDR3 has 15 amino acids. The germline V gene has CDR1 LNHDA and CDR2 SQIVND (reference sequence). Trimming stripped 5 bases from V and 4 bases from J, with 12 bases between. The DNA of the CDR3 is TGTGCCAGTAGTTTATCCGGGACCGGGGCCAACGTCCTGACTTTC. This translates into CASSLSGTGANVLTF.

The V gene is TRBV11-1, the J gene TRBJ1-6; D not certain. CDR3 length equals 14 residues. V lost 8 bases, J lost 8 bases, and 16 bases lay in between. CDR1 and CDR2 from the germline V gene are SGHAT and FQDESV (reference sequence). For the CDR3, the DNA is TGTGCCAGCGAATTAGGGCTGCGCTATTCACCCCTCCACTTT. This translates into CASELGLRYSPLHF. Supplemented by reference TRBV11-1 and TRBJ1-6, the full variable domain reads EAEVAQSPRYKITEKSQAVAFWCDPISGHATLYWYRQILGQGPELLVQFQDESVVDDSQLPKDRFSAERLKGVDSTLKIQPAELGDSAMYLCASELGLRYSPLHFGNGTRLTVT.

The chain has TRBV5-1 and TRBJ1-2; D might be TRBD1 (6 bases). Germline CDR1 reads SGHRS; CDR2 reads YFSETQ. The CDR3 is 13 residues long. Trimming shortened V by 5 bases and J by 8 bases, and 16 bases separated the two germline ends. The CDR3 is CASRVTGIRGYTF. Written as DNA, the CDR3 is TGCGCCAGCAGGGTTACAGGGATTCGGGGCTACACCTTC.

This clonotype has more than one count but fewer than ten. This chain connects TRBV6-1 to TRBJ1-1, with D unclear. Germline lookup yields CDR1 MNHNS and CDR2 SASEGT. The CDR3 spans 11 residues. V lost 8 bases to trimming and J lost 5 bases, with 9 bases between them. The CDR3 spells CASLTVTEAFF. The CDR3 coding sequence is TGTGCCAGCTTGACGGTTACTGAAGCTTTCTTT.

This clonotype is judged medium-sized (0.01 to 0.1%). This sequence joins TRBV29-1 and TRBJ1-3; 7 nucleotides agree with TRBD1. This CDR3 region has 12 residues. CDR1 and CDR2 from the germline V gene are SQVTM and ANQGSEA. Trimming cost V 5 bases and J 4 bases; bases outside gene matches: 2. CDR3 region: CSVNRGGNTIYF. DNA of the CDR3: TGCAGCGTTAACAGGGGAGGAAACACCATATATTTT.

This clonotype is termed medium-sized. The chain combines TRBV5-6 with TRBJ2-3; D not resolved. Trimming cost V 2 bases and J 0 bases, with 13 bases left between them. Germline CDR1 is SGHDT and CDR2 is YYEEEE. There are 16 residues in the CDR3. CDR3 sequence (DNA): TGTGCCAGCAGCTTTATCGGGTTTAGGAGCACAGATACGCAGTATTTT. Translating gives CASSFIGFRSTDTQYF.